This T cell receptor (beta chain) came from a study of shared clonotypes between healthy human individuals. Details on this clone: Antigen specificity is unknown.

Healthy and HIV-negative, the adult donors had no recent acute infections or vaccinations. The study separated CD4+ cells into CD45RA+ naive and CD45RA-negative memory subsets. CDR3 length: 13 amino acids. V lost 10 bases and J 0 bases, leaving 9 bases between the germline ends. In germline, CDR1 is SNHLY, CDR2 FYNNEI. General study points: Against clonotypes common to all four donors, non-shared ones had lower generation probabilities.

For sorted subsets, about 0.2 ug DNA per replicate equaled around 28,000 T cell genomes. Sequencing used immunoSEQ multiplex PCR; TCRdb keeps in-frame clones, though not all of them. The table has about 180,000 clones, over 85% seen once. The sequencing input was naive CD4+ T cells sorted from blood. Specified subset: CD45RA+ positively selected. This receptor was identified in a woman aged 30 to 39 in good health. The gene calls are TRBV2 and TRBJ1-4; D uncertain. CDR3 in amino acids: CATTTPTNEKLFF. The CDR3 bases are TGTGCCACCACGACACCAACTAATGAAAAACTGTTTTTT.